The clone carrying this TCR beta chain occurred once. This sample is drawn from a study of blood T cell repertoires in COVID-19. About the study: The origin of the acute and convalescent COVID-19 samples was the United States, Italy and Spain. Sources were T cells, B-cell-depleted T cells, or PBMCs; the material itself was cDNA or gDNA.

This CDR3 region has 13 residues. Looked up from germline, CDR1 is LGHNA and CDR2 is YSLEER. Trimming took 2 bases from V and 10 from J, leaving 12 bases between them. Authors' data handling: Amplification with reference gene primers provided the estimates of nucleated cell counts. The data were produced by immunoSEQ multiplex PCR, yet TCRdb's version contains in-frame clones alone and is incomplete. V and J calls and clone size come straight from that table; D and trimming were deduced from the DNA. The sample shows about 88,000 clones, more than 70% of them seen only once. The genes are TRBV4-3 and TRBJ2-1; TRBD2 is a possible D gene (5 bases). Sample: peripheral blood. The sequence derives from a woman aged 70 to 79 with acute or convalescent COVID-19. CDR3 protein: CASSQRLSGEQFF. In DNA, the CDR3 is TGCGCCAGCAGCCAAAGACTATCCGGAGAGCAGTTCTTC.